A single sample gave rise to the 29 T cell receptor beta chains below, sequenced in a study of blood T cells in healthy people across ages. Sample-barcoded 5' priming and a J-beta primer mix drove a second PCR of roughly 6 to 12 cycles. In TCRdb, the 5' RACE reads were re-called with MiXCR into one record per CDR3 protein. The sample has about 650,000 distinct CDR3 sequences, about 34% seen once. The sequenced sample was blood. The receptor set was obtained from a woman of 80 years or more in good health.

The chain couples TRBV6-2 or TRBV6-3 to TRBJ1-1, with TRBD1 as a possible D gene (6 bases). Trimming stripped 5 bases from V and 1 base from J, with 14 bases between. Germline V CDR1 and CDR2: MNHEY, SVGEGT. The CDR3 covers 15 residues. CDR3 sequence (DNA): TGTGCCAGCAGTCAACAGGGAGTGAAGAACACTGAAGCTTTCTTT. It yields the protein CASSQQGVKNTEAFF.

For this clonotype: A much larger clone is a single base away; this may be a read error. This chain joins TRBV10-3 and TRBJ1-5; D is perhaps TRBD1 (6 bases). CDR1 and CDR2 from the germline V gene are ENHRY and SYGVKD. CDR3 length: 15 residues. DNA of the CDR3: TGTGCCATCAGTGAGTCGGGACACCCCAATCAGCCCCGGCATTTT. Its protein is CAISESGHPNQPRHF.

This clonotype appeared many times. In DNA, the CDR3 is TGTGCCAGCAGCCAGACTAGCGGGGGCTCCTTTGGTACGCAGTATTTT. Translating gives CASSQTSGGSFGTQYF. J is TRBJ2-3 and V is TRBV6-6, with TRBD2 identical over 12 bases. V dropped 6 bases and J dropped 8; count of bases not matched to a gene: 12. The CDR3 runs 16 residues. Germline V lookup: CDR1 MNHNY, CDR2 SVGAGI (reference sequence).

The table lists this clonotype with a count of one. This sequence joins TRBV3-1 and TRBJ2-3; D is ambiguous. The V end was cut by 4 bases, the J end by 5 bases, with 7 bases between. Germline CDR1 reads LGHDT; CDR2 reads YNNKEL (reference sequence). CDR3 size: 12 residues. CDR3 coding DNA: TGTGCCAGCAGCCTTGCTGAAGATACGCAGTATTTT. Translation: CASSLAEDTQYF.

This clonotype has a handful of counts. J is TRBJ2-7 and V is TRBV7-2, with 7 positions matching TRBD1. Germline CDR1 reads SGHTA; CDR2 reads FQGNSA. Trimming cost V 3 bases and J 5 bases; bases outside gene matches: 10. The CDR3 totals 15 residues. The CDR3 DNA sequence: TGTGCCAGCAGCTTGCTAGGGGGCCTTTCGGACGAGCAGTACTTC. This translates into CASSLLGGLSDEQYF.

Note on this clonotype: Possible read error: a much larger clone is one base away. CDR3 DNA: TGTGCCAGCAGCCGAGGAGGCGGAGGCGCCTACGAGCAGTACTTC. Protein: CASSRGGGGAYEQYF. The chain uses TRBV11-2 and TRBJ2-7, with D perhaps TRBD2 (5 bases). V shed 5 bases and J shed 2 bases, with 16 bases lying between them. The CDR3 is 15 amino acids. The V gene's germline CDR1 is SGHAT and CDR2 FQNNGV.

This clonotype appeared a single time. The J gene is TRBJ2-3, the V gene TRBV5-1; D call uncertain. Looked up from germline, CDR1 is SGHRS and CDR2 is YFSETQ. This CDR3 has 15 amino acids. Trimming took 0 bases from V and 4 from J, leaving 12 bases between them. The CDR3 DNA reads TGCGCCAGCAGCTTGGTGGGAATCTCCGCAGATACGCAGTATTTT. It specifies CASSLVGISADTQYF.

This clonotype was seen repeatedly, ten times or more. The rearrangement links TRBV10-3 to TRBJ2-6; D ambiguous. The CDR3 covers 16 residues. The V gene lost 4 bases and the J gene lost 0 bases, with 10 bases spanning the gap. CDR1 is ENHRY, CDR2 SYGVKD, per germline. Here the CDR3 reads CAISVAKRSGANVLTF. The DNA for the CDR3 is TGTGCCATCAGTGTTGCAAAGCGCTCTGGGGCCAACGTCCTGACTTTC.

In its sample, this clonotype was seen many times. The V gene is TRBV20-1, the J gene TRBJ2-5, with D maybe TRBD1 (6 bases). CDR3 length: 14 residues. Trimming left V 0 bases short and J 7 bases short, with 15 bases between. Germline CDR1 DFQATT, CDR2 SNEGSKA (reference sequence). The CDR3 spells CSARDPQGLGTQYF. The CDR3 DNA reads as TGCAGTGCTAGAGATCCCCAGGGGTTGGGGACCCAGTACTTC.

V gene TRBV3-1 combines with J gene TRBJ1-2; a weak D match, TRBD1 (6 bases). CDR3 size: 15 residues. V gave up 0 bases and J gave up 7 bases, with 15 bases separating them. Germline V lookup: CDR1 LGHDT, CDR2 YNNKEL (reference sequence). The CDR3 sequence: CASSQDDRRSFGYTF. CDR3 in DNA: TGTGCCAGCAGCCAAGACGACAGGAGATCGTTTGGCTACACCTTC.

This clonotype was seen a handful of times. A much more abundant neighbour one base away suggests this may be a read error. The J gene is TRBJ2-7, the V gene TRBV5-4; 11 nucleotides align to TRBD2. Germline V CDR1 and CDR2: SGHNT, YYREEE (reference sequence). With 4 bases clipped from V and 7 bases from J, the junction kept 10 bases outside the gene matches. The CDR3 is made up of 15 amino acids. The CDR3 loop is CASSPLAGGGNEQYF. In DNA form, the CDR3 reads TGTGCCAGCAGCCCGCTAGCGGGGGGTGGCAATGAGCAGTACTTC.

This clonotype was counted many times. The V gene is TRBV5-1, the J gene TRBJ1-1, with D unclear. This CDR3 contains 13 residues. CDR1 and CDR2 (germline): SGHRS, YFSETQ. V was cut by 5 bases and J by 0 bases, with 8 bases left in between. The CDR3 region is CASRPTMNTEAFF. The DNA of the CDR3 is TGCGCCAGCAGGCCTACCATGAACACTGAAGCTTTCTTT.

In this sample, this clonotype turned up many times. This sequence joins TRBV6-1 and TRBJ2-5, with unresolved D. V was trimmed by 6 bases and J by 1 base, leaving 12 bases between them. The germline gives CDR1 MNHNS, CDR2 SASEGT. This CDR3 contains 14 residues. The CDR3 coding sequence is TGTGCCAGCAGCGCCAAAGTTCGCCAAGAGACCCAGTACTTC. It specifies CASSAKVRQETQYF.

At least ten counts were recorded for this clonotype. The chain uses TRBV5-6 and TRBJ2-5; D might be TRBD1 or TRBD2, each matching 5 bases. There are 14 residues in the CDR3. The V and J ends lost 2 bases and 3 bases respectively, with 11 bases between them. Germline lookup yields CDR1 SGHDT and CDR2 YYEEEE. CDR3 sequence: CASSLGTDEETQYF. The DNA for the CDR3 is TGTGCCAGCAGCTTAGGGACGGACGAAGAGACCCAGTACTTC.

This clonotype appeared once. The CDR3 reads CASSQDPREGEAFF. CDR3 DNA sequence: TGCGCCAGCAGCCAAGATCCCAGGGAGGGTGAAGCTTTCTTT. The chain employs TRBV4-1 and TRBJ1-1, with D maybe TRBD1 (5 bases). The V and J ends lost 0 bases and 7 bases respectively, with 12 bases between them. Germline CDR1 and CDR2: MGHRA and YSYEKL. The CDR3 runs to 14 residues.

In its sample, this clonotype was seen a few times. V and J are TRBV7-2 and TRBJ1-1; D unresolved. There are 13 residues in the CDR3. Trimming left V 8 bases short and J 4 bases short, with 14 bases between. CDR1 is SGHTA and CDR2 is FQGNSA in the germline V gene. The CDR3 sequence: CASSPPVATEAFF. As DNA, the CDR3 is TGTGCCAGCTCACCACCGGTAGCCACTGAAGCTTTCTTT.

This clonotype was detected a few times. The chain couples TRBV5-1 to TRBJ1-4; D unclear. The CDR3 length is 14 residues. V shed 4 bases and J shed 7 bases, with 14 bases lying between them. Per the germline V gene, CDR1 is SGHRS and CDR2 is YFSETQ. The CDR3 coding sequence is TGCGCCAGCAGCCTTTTGACGCCGCCTGAAAAACTGTTTTTT. Translating it yields CASSLLTPPEKLFF. The variable domain in full, with the rest retrieved from reference TRBV5-1 and TRBJ1-4, is KAGVTQTPRYLIKTRGQQVTLSCSPISGHRSVSWYQQTPGQGLQFLFEYFSETQRNKGNFPGRFSGRQFSNSRSEMNVSTLELGDSALYLCASSLLTPPEKLFFGSGTQLSVL.

The V call is TRBV12-3 or TRBV12-4, the J call TRBJ1-1; D not resolved. Trimming pared 5 bases from V and 1 base from J, leaving 11 bases between. The CDR3 totals 14 residues. CDR3 DNA sequence: TGTGCCAGCAGTGTCACTTCATCGAACACTGAAGCTTTCTTT. Its translation is CASSVTSSNTEAFF.

This clonotype came up many times. This chain connects TRBV20-1 to TRBJ2-1, with 8 bases lining up with TRBD1. Germline V gene lookup returns CDR1 DFQATT and CDR2 SNEGSKA (reference sequence). This CDR3 contains 17 residues. With V trimmed by 6 bases and J by 0 bases, 13 bases remained unmatched. In DNA form, the CDR3 reads TGCAGTGCCATCGACAGGGGACCCATGGGCTCCTACAATGAGCAGTTCTTC. This codes for CSAIDRGPMGSYNEQFF.

This clonotype was recorded at least ten times. The rearrangement joins TRBV5-4 to TRBJ2-7, with TRBD2 as a possible D gene (6 bases). The CDR3 totals 15 residues. In germline, CDR1 is SGHNT, CDR2 YYREEE (reference sequence). V shed 4 bases and J shed 3 bases, with 17 bases lying between them. This chain's CDR3 is CASSHEPGTGYEQYF. Written as DNA, the CDR3 is TGTGCCAGCAGCCATGAACCCGGGACTGGCTACGAGCAGTACTTC.

This rearrangement joins TRBV20-1 to TRBJ2-1; 11 positions agree with TRBD2. CDR3 length: 15 amino acids. J was trimmed by 1 base and V by 6 bases; bases with no gene match: 5. CDR1 and CDR2 (germline): DFQATT, SNEGSKA (reference sequence). CDR3 DNA sequence: TGCAGTGCCATTAGCGGGAGGGCGTCCTACAATGAGCAGTTCTTC. Protein: CSAISGRASYNEQFF.

The chain recombines TRBV11-2 with TRBJ2-3, with no clear D. Germline CDR1 is SGHAT and CDR2 is FQNNGV. The CDR3 is made up of 15 amino acids. Trimming removed 2 bases from V and 3 bases from J, with 12 bases in between. CDR3 nucleotide sequence: TGTGCCAGCAGCTTATTCCCCGGAATAACAGATACGCAGTATTTT. Protein sequence: CASSLFPGITDTQYF.

This chain joins TRBV5-1 and TRBJ2-4; TRBD1 agrees at 7 bases. The J call could be wrong; TRBJ2-5 is a better fit for the DNA end. From germline, CDR1 is SGHRS and CDR2 YFSETQ. The CDR3 consists of 14 residues. The CDR3 DNA is TGCGCCAGCAGCAAGGGACAGAAGGAAGAGACCCAGTACTTC. Translating it yields CASSKGQKEETQYF.

In this sample, this clonotype turned up many times. The genes are TRBV10-3 and TRBJ2-1, with 15 bases aligning to TRBD2. V gave up 5 bases and J gave up 10 bases; unmatched junction bases: 12. The germline CDR1 and CDR2 sequences are ENHRY and SYGVKD. The CDR3 spans 17 residues. This CDR3 is CAISTTQGLAGGGEQFF. DNA of the CDR3: TGTGCCATCAGTACAACTCAGGGACTAGCGGGGGGTGGAGAGCAGTTCTTC.

This clonotype has just a few counts. A much larger clone differs from this one at a single base, so this may be a read error. The rearrangement uses TRBV29-1 and TRBJ2-1; perhaps TRBD1 as D (5 bases). The J call may be in error: the DNA end matches TRBJ2-7 better. The CDR3 spans 15 residues. The germline V gene has CDR1 SQVTM and CDR2 ANQGSEA. The CDR3 coding sequence is TGCAGCGTTGAAACAGGTCTTCACTCCTACAATGAGCAGTACTTC. This sequence encodes CSVETGLHSYNEQYF.

A word on this clonotype: The junction and the germline gene differ at one end; a read error may be behind it. The chain links TRBV3-1 to TRBJ2-5, with D perhaps being TRBD1 or TRBD2 (5 bases each). CDR3 length: 15 amino acids. Germline loops: CDR1 LGHDT, CDR2 YNNKEL (reference sequence). CDR3 nucleotides: TGTGCCAGCAGTTCTGGGGGAGTGAAGCGAGAGGCCCAGTACTTC. Protein: CASSSGGVKREAQYF.

V is TRBV6-2 or TRBV6-3 and J is TRBJ2-7; D might be TRBD1 or TRBD2, each matching 6 bases. The CDR3 is 15 amino acids. The ends were cut back, 7 bases at V and 3 bases at J, with 19 bases in the middle. The V gene's germline CDR1 is MNHEY and CDR2 SVGEGT. CDR3 sequence reads: CASISPRRGLYEQYF. The CDR3 nucleotides read TGTGCCAGCATTTCACCGAGACGGGGGCTCTACGAGCAGTACTTC.

V gene TRBV19 combines with J gene TRBJ2-1, with 9 nucleotides matching TRBD2. Germline CDR1 reads LNHDA; CDR2 reads SQIVND (reference sequence). Trimming at V came to 9 bases and at J to 12 bases, leaving 12 bases not matched to a gene. This CDR3 contains 13 residues. CDR3 region: CASHQRLADRQFF. CDR3 DNA sequence: TGTGCCAGCCATCAAAGACTAGCGGATAGGCAGTTCTTC. The whole variable domain, filled in from reference TRBV19 and TRBJ2-1, reads DGGITQSPKYLFRKEGQNVTLSCEQNLNHDAMYWYRQDPGQGLRLIYYSQIVNDFQKGDIAEGYSVSREKKESFPLTVTSAQKNPTAFYLCASHQRLADRQFFGPGTRLTVL.

Only a few counts were recorded for this clonotype. The chain couples TRBV19 to TRBJ1-5; 7 bases agree with TRBD1. The CDR3 is 15 residues long. Germline V lookup: CDR1 LNHDA, CDR2 SQIVND (reference sequence). The V gene end was trimmed by 4 bases and the J gene end by 4 bases; junction bases not matched to a gene: 7. The chain's CDR3 is CASSTRDRPNQPQHF. As DNA, the CDR3 is TGTGCCAGTAGTACTCGGGACAGACCGAATCAGCCCCAGCATTTT.